The 22 T cell receptor beta chains reported below all come from one sample, sequenced in a study of graft-versus-host responses after intestinal transplantation. These receptors lack a known antigen. Sequencing was performed with immunoSEQ multiplex PCR; in TCRdb, only in-frame clones are kept and a portion is missing. In the table there are some 110,000 clones, about nine tenths of which are singletons. The sample was unstimulated CD4+ T cells sorted from spleen or lymph node cells, taken before intestinal transplant. These receptor sequences come from a human donor who received an intestinal transplant.

The chain has TRBV5-1 and TRBJ2-7; TRBD1 matches at 9 bases. Germline lookup yields CDR1 SGHRS and CDR2 YFSETQ. The length of the CDR3 is 15 residues. Trimming took 4 bases from V and 4 from J; bases not matched to a gene: 9. CDR3 coding DNA: TGCGCCAGCAGCCCCACGGGGACAGGGCAATACGAGCAGTACTTC. It is translated as CASSPTGTGQYEQYF. Combining the CDR3 with reference TRBV5-1 and TRBJ2-7 gives the whole variable domain KAGVTQTPRYLIKTRGQQVTLSCSPISGHRSVSWYQQTPGQGLQFLFEYFSETQRNKGNFPGRFSGRQFSNSRSEMNVSTLELGDSALYLCASSPTGTGQYEQYFGPGTRLTVT.

This clone appeared once. The chain couples TRBV10-3 to TRBJ2-5; 10 bases agree with TRBD2. The CDR3 extends over 14 amino acids. The germline CDR1 and CDR2 sequences are ENHRY and SYGVKD. V was clipped by 9 bases and J by 1 base; unmatched bases: 5. In DNA, the CDR3 is TGTGCCATTCAAGCGGGGGGGGGCCAAGAGACCCAGTACTTC. Translation gives CAIQAGGGQETQYF.

This chain uses TRBV7-6 with TRBJ2-1; TRBD1 is a possible D gene (6 bases). The CDR3 runs to 18 residues. Germline values: CDR1 SGHVS, CDR2 FNYEAQ. V was pared by 5 bases and J by 8 bases, with 28 bases between. The CDR3 DNA is TGTGCCAGCAGCGAGCCCAAGGCAGGACAGTATCCGTCTCATGAGCAGTTCTTC. Amino acid sequence: CASSEPKAGQYPSHEQFF.

This chain joins TRBV18 and TRBJ1-5; 10 bases agree with TRBD1. The CDR3 contains 13 residues. Germline CDR1 reads KGHSH; CDR2 reads LQKENI. V lost 8 bases, J lost 8 bases, and 6 bases stayed unmatched. The CDR3 region is CASRTGGLEPQHF. The DNA for the CDR3 is TGTGCCAGCCGGACAGGGGGTTTAGAGCCCCAGCATTTT.

The rearrangement joins TRBV7-8 to TRBJ1-1; 8 bases are a match to TRBD1. The CDR3 sequence is 14 residues long. Unmatched junction bases numbered 8, after V lost 4 bases and J lost 7 bases. From germline, CDR1 is SGHVS and CDR2 FQNEAQ. The CDR3: CASSSRTGKGEAFF. In nucleotides, the CDR3 is TGTGCCAGCAGCTCCCGGACAGGGAAAGGTGAAGCTTTCTTT.

The chain combines TRBV2 with TRBJ1-3; the D gene is possibly TRBD1 (6 bases). Trimming removed 6 bases at V and 0 bases at J, with 12 bases between. The CDR3 is 15 amino acids. Germline CDR1 is SNHLY and CDR2 is FYNNEI. The CDR3 loop reads CASSSDRHSGNTIYF. The CDR3 DNA reads TGTGCCAGCAGCTCCGACAGGCACTCTGGAAACACCATATATTTT.

This chain's CDR3 is CASSIYRAGTGEQYF. The CDR3 region has the DNA TGTGCCAGTAGTATCTACAGGGCGGGTACAGGCGAGCAGTACTTC. This chain uses TRBV19 with TRBJ2-7; tentatively, D is TRBD1 (6 bases). Between the trimmed V and J ends, which lost 3 bases and 6 bases, there was a span of 18 bases. There are 15 residues in the CDR3. The germline CDR1 and CDR2 sequences are LNHDA and SQIVND (reference sequence).

This sequence joins TRBV7-2 and TRBJ1-2, with TRBD1 as a possible D gene (5 bases). Deletions cut 7 bases from V and 5 bases from J, with 17 bases between. The CDR3 runs to 14 residues. Germline V gene sequence: CDR1 SGHTA, CDR2 FQGNSA. The CDR3, as DNA: TGTGCCAGCAACCATGGGGAGGGGTTTTATGGCTACACCTTC. Its translation is CASNHGEGFYGYTF.

The gene calls are TRBV6-5 and TRBJ2-6; D is ambiguous. Trimming pared 2 bases from V and 1 base from J, leaving 6 bases between. CDR3 length: 15 amino acids. The V gene's germline CDR1 is MNHEY and CDR2 SVGAGI. CDR3 nucleotide sequence: TGTGCCAGCAGTTACCAGATTTCTGGGGCCAACGTCCTGACTTTC. Residues: CASSYQISGANVLTF.

This chain links TRBV7-2 with TRBJ1-3; perhaps TRBD1 as D (5 bases). Germline V gene data show CDR1 as SGHTA and CDR2 as FQGNSA. The CDR3 has 15 residues. The ends were cut back, 1 base at V and 3 bases at J, with 10 bases in the middle. The CDR3 is CASSLGRAFGNTIYF. CDR3 in DNA: TGTGCCAGCAGCTTAGGCAGGGCCTTTGGAAACACCATATATTTT.

The genes are TRBV28 and TRBJ1-5; D might be TRBD1 (6 bases). This CDR3 region has 15 residues. V was pared by 3 bases and J by 2 bases, with 11 bases between. Looked up from germline, CDR1 is MDHEN and CDR2 is SYDVKM. The chain's CDR3 is CASSFRGYGNQPQHF. The CDR3 nucleotides are TGTGCCAGCAGTTTTAGGGGGTACGGCAATCAGCCCCAGCATTTT.

The chain recombines TRBV19 with TRBJ1-2; TRBD1 matches at 8 bases. The CDR3 length is 15 residues. The V gene end was trimmed by 5 bases and the J gene end by 3 bases; junction bases not matched to a gene: 8. Germline V lookup: CDR1 LNHDA, CDR2 SQIVND (reference sequence). Written as DNA, the CDR3 is TGTGCCAGTAGTGCCAACAGGGGGGCAGACTATGGCTACACCTTC. Translation gives CASSANRGADYGYTF.

The chain carries TRBV28 and TRBJ2-1, with 10 bases lining up with TRBD2. Germline V gives CDR1 MDHEN, CDR2 SYDVKM. The J segment lost 7 bases and the V segment lost 6 bases, leaving 12 bases of the junction unmatched. The CDR3 has 16 residues. CDR3 nucleotides: TGTGCCAGCAGCAAAAATCCGGGACTAGCGTATAATGAGCAGTTCTTC. Translated: CASSKNPGLAYNEQFF. Drawing the rest from reference TRBV28 and TRBJ2-1, the complete variable domain is DVKVTQSSRYLVKRTGEKVFLECVQDMDHENMFWYRQDPGLGLRLIYFSYDVKMKEKGDIPEGYSVSREKKERFSLILESASTNQTSMYLCASSKNPGLAYNEQFFGPGTRLTVL.

This chain joins TRBV2 and TRBJ2-3, with 15 bases fitting TRBD2. The germline gives CDR1 SNHLY, CDR2 FYNNEI. The V gene end was trimmed by 8 bases and the J gene end by 1 base; junction bases not matched to a gene: 1. The CDR3 spans 15 residues. CDR3 nucleotides: TGTGCCAGCGGACTAGCGGGGGGGGGCACAGATACGCAGTATTTT. Encoded protein: CASGLAGGGTDTQYF.

V and J are TRBV7-9 and TRBJ1-2, with D unresolved. In germline, CDR1 is SEHNR, CDR2 FQNEAQ (reference sequence). V was shortened by 2 bases and J by 3 bases, with 10 bases between the two germline ends. The CDR3 extends over 14 amino acids. As DNA, the CDR3 is TGTGCCAGCAGCTTAATGGGCGGGTACTATGGCTACACCTTC. This sequence encodes CASSLMGGYYGYTF.

The rearrangement uses TRBV16 and TRBJ1-5, with no clear D. Trimming took off 4 bases at V and 0 bases at J, with 16 bases between the two ends. This CDR3 is 17 amino acids long. Germline CDR1 is KGHSY and CDR2 is FQNENV. CDR3 sequence reads: CASSPRSGSYSNQPQHF. Written as DNA, the CDR3 is TGTGCCAGCAGCCCCCGGTCGGGGTCATATAGCAATCAGCCCCAGCATTTT.

The J gene is TRBJ2-3, the V gene TRBV7-6; 15 bases are a match to TRBD2. Germline V gene data show CDR1 as SGHVS and CDR2 as FNYEAQ. Unmatched junction bases numbered 9, after V lost 0 bases and J lost 2 bases. This CDR3 region has 20 residues. The CDR3 region is CASSLAFGLAGGHFTDTQYF. The CDR3 bases are TGTGCCAGCAGCTTAGCGTTTGGACTAGCGGGGGGGCATTTCACAGATACGCAGTATTTT.

V gene TRBV18 combines with J gene TRBJ2-7, with D unresolved. The length of the CDR3 is 13 residues. Deletions cut 5 bases from V and 3 bases from J, with 11 bases between. Per germline, CDR1 KGHSH and CDR2 LQKENI. CDR3 loop: CASSFDGDYEQYF. Written as DNA, the CDR3 is TGTGCCAGCTCATTCGACGGAGACTACGAGCAGTACTTC.

This chain connects TRBV18 to TRBJ1-5; D is undetermined. CDR1 and CDR2 (germline): KGHSH, LQKENI. The ends were cut back, 3 bases at V and 3 bases at J, with 15 bases in the middle. This CDR3 comprises 16 residues. CDR3 in amino acids: CASSPEGTTSNQPQHF. In DNA form, the CDR3 reads TGTGCCAGCTCACCCGAGGGTACGACCTCCAATCAGCCCCAGCATTTT.

V and J are TRBV10-3 and TRBJ2-7; no clear D gene. CDR3 length: 12 amino acids. From germline, CDR1 is ENHRY and CDR2 SYGVKD. Between the trimmed V and J ends, which lost 2 bases and 4 bases, there was a span of 6 bases. The CDR3 region is CAISEVGYEQYF. CDR3 nucleotides: TGTGCCATCAGTGAGGTCGGTTACGAGCAGTACTTC.

The rearrangement joins TRBV30 to TRBJ2-5; 7 bases match TRBD1. V dropped 1 base and J dropped 5; count of bases not matched to a gene: 4. The V gene's germline CDR1 is GTSNPN and CDR2 SVGIG (reference sequence). CDR3 length: 13 residues. The CDR3 nucleotides read TGTGCCTGGAGTGCAAGACAGGGTGAGACCCAGTACTTC. This gives the protein CAWSARQGETQYF.

The chain has TRBV28 and TRBJ2-7; a possible D gene is TRBD2 (6 bases). Germline V gene data show CDR1 as MDHEN and CDR2 as SYDVKM. The CDR3 sequence is 15 residues long. V dropped 6 bases and J dropped 4 bases, with 19 bases sitting between them. The CDR3 DNA follows: TGTGCCAGCAGCATTGGCGGGGTCCCGGTTTACGAGCAGTACTTC. It specifies CASSIGGVPVYEQYF.